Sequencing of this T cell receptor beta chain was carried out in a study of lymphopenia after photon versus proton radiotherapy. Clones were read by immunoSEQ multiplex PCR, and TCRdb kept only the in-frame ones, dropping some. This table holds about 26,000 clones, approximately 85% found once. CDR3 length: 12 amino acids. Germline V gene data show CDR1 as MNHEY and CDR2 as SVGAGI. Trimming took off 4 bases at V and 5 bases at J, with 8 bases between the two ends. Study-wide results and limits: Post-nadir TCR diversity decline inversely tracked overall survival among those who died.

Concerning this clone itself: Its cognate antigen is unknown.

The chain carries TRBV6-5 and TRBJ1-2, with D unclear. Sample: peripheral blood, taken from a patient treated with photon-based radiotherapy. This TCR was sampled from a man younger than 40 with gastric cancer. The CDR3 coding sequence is TGTGCCAGCAGTTCCTCACAGTATGGCTACACCTTC. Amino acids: CASSSSQYGYTF.